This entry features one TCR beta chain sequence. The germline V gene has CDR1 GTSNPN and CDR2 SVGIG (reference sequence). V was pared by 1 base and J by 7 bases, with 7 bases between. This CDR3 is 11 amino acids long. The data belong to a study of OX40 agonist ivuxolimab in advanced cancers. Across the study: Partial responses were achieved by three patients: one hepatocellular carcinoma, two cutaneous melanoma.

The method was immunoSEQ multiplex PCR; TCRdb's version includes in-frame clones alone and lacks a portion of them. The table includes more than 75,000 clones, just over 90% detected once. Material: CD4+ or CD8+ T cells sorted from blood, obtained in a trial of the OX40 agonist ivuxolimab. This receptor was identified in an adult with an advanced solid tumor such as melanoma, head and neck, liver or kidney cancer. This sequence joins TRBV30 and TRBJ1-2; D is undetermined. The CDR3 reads CAWSGGGGYTF. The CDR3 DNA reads TGTGCCTGGAGTGGGGGTGGTGGCTACACCTTC.